This T cell receptor beta chain was profiled in a study of shared clonotypes between healthy human individuals. Generated by immunoSEQ multiplex PCR, the TCRdb table keeps only in-frame clones and is missing some. The data contain over 400,000 clones, about 72% of them singletons. The count of this clone is one. Sequencing was done on a sample of PBMCs. This clonotype was sampled from a woman between 40 and 50 years old in good health. Some clones in this sample may be carry-over from other donors' samples.

As DNA, the CDR3 is TGTGCCAGACCCACAGGGGGCACCGGGGAGCTGTTTTTT. Translated, it gives CARPTGGTGELFF. The chain is built from TRBV6-6 and TRBJ2-2; 8 bases are a match to TRBD1. J lost 4 bases, V lost 9 bases, and 4 bases had no gene match. From germline, CDR1 is MNHNY and CDR2 SVGAGI (reference sequence). There are 13 residues in the CDR3.